Below are 26 T cell receptor beta chains sequenced from a single sample in a study of post-analysis software for immune sequencing data. The TCR beta cDNA libraries contained unique molecular identifiers. TCRdb redid the calling of the PCR reads with MiXCR, one entry per CDR3 protein. The sample holds around 700,000 distinct CDR3 sequences, approximately 60% seen once. Study-wide results and limits: Five or six TRBV segments, including TRBV5-6, TRBV5-1 and TRBV20-1, were more frequent in patients than controls.

No antigens are known for them. The sample was blood. Receptors were obtained from a girl aged 2-10 years with multiple sclerosis.

Worth noting for this clonotype: The junction departs from germline at one end; a sequencing error may be responsible. The chain carries TRBV12-3 or TRBV12-4 and TRBJ2-3; TRBD1 agrees at 7 bases. The CDR3 sequence is 14 residues long. CDR3 residues: CASSPTGLPDMQYF. In DNA form, the CDR3 reads TGTGCCAGCAGTCCGACAGGGTTACCAGATATGCAGTATTTT.

The rearrangement joins TRBV12-3 or TRBV12-4 to TRBJ1-6, with a tentative D call TRBD1 (5 bases). Deletions cut 6 bases from V and 9 bases from J, with 12 bases between. This CDR3 has 13 residues. Written as DNA, the CDR3 is TGTGCCAGCAGCGTGGGGGGGAGTTCACCCCTCCACTTT. Translation gives CASSVGGSSPLHF.

The V gene is TRBV20-1, the J gene TRBJ2-5; 7 nucleotides line up with TRBD2. The CDR3 spans 15 residues. Germline assignment: CDR1 DFQATT and CDR2 SNEGSKA (reference sequence). Trimming cost V 3 bases and J 2 bases; bases outside gene matches: 9. CDR3 region: CSARLLAAPQETQYF. For the CDR3, the DNA is TGCAGTGCTAGGCTTCTAGCGGCACCACAAGAGACCCAGTACTTC.

This rearrangement joins TRBV6-5 to TRBJ1-4, with D unresolved. With 6 bases removed from V and 2 bases from J, the gap between germline ends came to 4 bases. Germline CDR1 reads MNHEY; CDR2 reads SVGAGI. The CDR3 totals 12 residues. This CDR3 is CASSPTNEKLFF. CDR3 DNA sequence: TGTGCCAGCAGCCCTACTAATGAAAAACTGTTTTTT.

This chain uses TRBV20-1 with TRBJ2-5; possible D gene TRBD1, 5 bases. The J call may be mistaken, given a closer DNA end match to TRBJ2-7. The germline gives CDR1 DFQATT, CDR2 SNEGSKA (reference sequence). This CDR3 comprises 15 residues. CDR3 protein: CSARVQEKGVYEQYF. The CDR3 DNA reads as TGCAGTGCTAGAGTTCAGGAGAAAGGGGTTTACGAGCAGTACTTC.

This clonotype has a handful of counts. The CDR3 region has the DNA TGCAGTGCTCTAGCTGAGTGGGGCACTAGCGGGTTCCAAGAGACCCAGTACTTC. Translated: CSALAEWGTSGFQETQYF. The gene calls are TRBV20-1 and TRBJ2-5; TRBD2 matches at 9 bases. The trim removed 5 bases at V and 1 base at J, leaving 17 bases unmatched. Per germline, CDR1 DFQATT and CDR2 SNEGSKA (reference sequence). The CDR3 is 18 amino acids.

This chain joins TRBV20-1 and TRBJ2-7, with TRBD1 matching 11 bases. Germline CDR1 DFQATT, CDR2 SNEGSKA (reference sequence). Unmatched junction bases numbered 3, after V lost 5 bases and J lost 0 bases. CDR3 size: 14 residues. CDR3 sequence: CSAEGQGASYEQYF. The CDR3 bases are TGCAGTGCTGAAGGACAGGGGGCCTCCTACGAGCAGTACTTC.

The chain uses TRBV20-1 and TRBJ2-5; D gene uncertain. The CDR3 has 15 amino acids. Germline V CDR1 and CDR2: DFQATT, SNEGSKA (reference sequence). V lost 0 bases and J 2 bases, leaving 13 bases between the germline ends. The CDR3 nucleotides are TGCAGTGCTAGAGACACCCAGAGAATACAAGAGACCCAGTACTTC. As protein: CSARDTQRIQETQYF.

This clonotype was found a few times. The J gene is TRBJ1-1, the V gene TRBV10-3; TRBD1 is a possible D gene (5 bases). The V gene lost 2 bases and the J gene lost 3 bases, with 13 bases spanning the gap. Germline CDR1 ENHRY, CDR2 SYGVKD. The CDR3 has 15 residues. The CDR3 nucleotides are TGTGCCATCAGTGAGGGGGCAGGGTGGGACACTGAAGCTTTCTTT. Protein product: CAISEGAGWDTEAFF.

This rearrangement joins TRBV5-1 to TRBJ2-1; D possibly corresponds to TRBD1 (5 bases). The CDR3 is made up of 13 amino acids. Germline V CDR1 and CDR2: SGHRS, YFSETQ. V lost 2 bases, J lost 10 bases, and 13 bases lay in between. The CDR3 spells CASSFPTGTEQFF. CDR3 DNA sequence: TGCGCCAGCAGCTTCCCAACAGGTACGGAGCAGTTCTTC.

This chain joins TRBV29-1 and TRBJ2-3, with TRBD2 matching 7 bases. The V segment lost 7 bases and the J segment 1 base; nucleotides outside the gene matches: 5. This CDR3 is built from 13 residues. CDR1 SQVTM and CDR2 ANQGSEA come from the germline V gene. CDR3 in DNA: TGCAGCGGGGAACGGGGGGGCACAGATACGCAGTATTTT. Translation: CSGERGGTDTQYF.

The chain carries TRBV20-1 and TRBJ2-1; the match to TRBD2 covers 7 bases. J gave up 7 bases and V 0 bases, and 12 bases lay outside the gene matches. Germline CDR1 is DFQATT and CDR2 is SNEGSKA (reference sequence). This CDR3 comprises 16 residues. The CDR3 region is CSARDRWRERQNEQFF. The CDR3 DNA is TGCAGTGCTAGAGATCGGTGGCGGGAGCGTCAAAATGAGCAGTTCTTC.

V gene TRBV6-1 combines with J gene TRBJ2-5, with 14 positions matching TRBD2. The V gene end was trimmed by 2 bases and the J gene end by 2 bases; junction bases not matched to a gene: 10. CDR1 is MNHNS, CDR2 SASEGT, per germline. The CDR3 spans 19 residues. The CDR3 nucleotides read TGTGCCAGCAGTGAAAACCGGGGACTAGCGGGAGCCCTACAAGAGACCCAGTACTTC. Protein sequence: CASSENRGLAGALQETQYF.

The gene calls are TRBV6-5 and TRBJ1-2; no reliable D call. Trimming removed 9 bases at V and 11 bases at J, with 19 bases between. CDR3 size: 12 residues. CDR1 and CDR2 (germline): MNHEY, SVGAGI. CDR3 sequence: CASKEGEFGYTF. The CDR3 nucleotides are TGTGCCAGTAAGGAGGGAGAGTTCGGTTACACCTTC.

The V call is TRBV5-1, the J call TRBJ2-2, with a weak D call TRBD2 (6 bases). Deletions cut 2 bases from V and 1 base from J, with 12 bases between. The CDR3 consists of 16 residues. Germline CDR1 and CDR2: SGHRS and YFSETQ. The CDR3 DNA sequence: TGCGCCAGCAGCTTCTTGGCTAGCGAGAACACCGGGGAGCTGTTTTTT. Protein: CASSFLASENTGELFF.

Only a few counts were recorded for this clonotype. The chain combines TRBV6-5 with TRBJ2-5; possibly TRBD2 for D (6 bases). Germline V gives CDR1 MNHEY, CDR2 SVGAGI. CDR3 length equals 15 residues. The V gene lost 0 bases and the J gene lost 4 bases, with 12 bases spanning the gap. CDR3 coding DNA: TGTGCCAGCAGTTACTCTGCCGCCGGGGGAGAGACCCAGTACTTC. Translated: CASSYSAAGGETQYF.

The chain couples TRBV5-1 to TRBJ2-5; D possibly uses TRBD1 or TRBD2 (5 bases each). The CDR3 totals 15 residues. Per the germline V gene, CDR1 is SGHRS and CDR2 is YFSETQ. Trimming removed 4 bases from V and 1 base from J, with 14 bases in between. In DNA form, the CDR3 reads TGCGCCAGCAGCCCAAACCAGGGACCCCAAGAGACCCAGTACTTC. Protein: CASSPNQGPQETQYF.

The V and J genes are TRBV7-9 and TRBJ2-7; the match to TRBD2 covers 8 bases. The trim removed 11 bases at V and 0 bases at J, leaving 12 bases unmatched. Germline V gene lookup returns CDR1 SEHNR and CDR2 FQNEAQ (reference sequence). This CDR3 spans 15 amino acids. The CDR3 nucleotides are TGTGCCTCATCCCCTTGGAGCGGGAGCTCCTACGAGCAGTACTTC. As protein: CASSPWSGSSYEQYF.

This clonotype has more than one count but fewer than ten. CDR3 protein: CASSQGSLDLGISSNEQFF. The DNA for the CDR3 is TGTGCCAGCAGCCAGGGGTCACTAGACCTCGGGATTTCGAGCAATGAGCAGTTCTTC. The chain carries TRBV4-2 and TRBJ2-1, with D possibly TRBD2 on 5 matching bases. Germline V gives CDR1 LGHNA, CDR2 YNFKEQ. Trimming took 3 bases from V and 6 from J, leaving 27 bases between them. The CDR3 is 19 residues long.

The chain has TRBV10-3 and TRBJ2-1, with TRBD2 matching over 13 bases. Germline loops: CDR1 ENHRY, CDR2 SYGVKD. The CDR3 sequence is 17 residues long. Losses at the gene ends were 7 bases for V and 2 bases for J; bases not matched to a gene: 8. CDR3 sequence: CAINIEGTSGTYNEQFF. CDR3 sequence (DNA): TGTGCCATCAACATAGAGGGGACTAGCGGGACCTACAATGAGCAGTTCTTC.

This clonotype has more than one count but fewer than ten. The DNA of the CDR3 is TGTGCCAGCGAGAGTTCAACGGAGACCCAGTACTTC. This translates into CASESSTETQYF. The chain joins TRBV6-6 to TRBJ2-5; D not resolved. CDR1 and CDR2 (germline): MNHNY, SVGAGI (reference sequence). The CDR3 is made up of 12 amino acids. V was pared by 8 bases and J by 5 bases, with 12 bases between.

The V call is TRBV13, the J call TRBJ2-5; D may match TRBD1 or TRBD2 (5 bases each). Per germline, CDR1 PRHDT and CDR2 FYEKMQ (reference sequence). V lost 2 bases, J lost 5 bases, and 15 bases lay in between. This CDR3 region has 15 residues. This CDR3 reads CASSLRQGRGETQYF. For the CDR3, the DNA is TGTGCCAGCAGCTTACGCCAGGGACGAGGCGAGACCCAGTACTTC.

The chain joins TRBV5-5 to TRBJ2-7; the D gene is possibly TRBD1 (5 bases). The J call is doubtful: the DNA matches TRBJ2-5 better. Germline CDR1 SGHKS, CDR2 YYEKEE (reference sequence). The CDR3 extends over 14 amino acids. The CDR3 here is CASSTGPYQETQYF. In DNA, the CDR3 is TGTGCCAGCAGCACAGGCCCGTACCAAGAGACCCAGTACTTC.

As regards this clonotype: At one boundary the junction diverges from the germline segment, which might be a read error. The chain links TRBV7-8 to TRBJ1-1; the match to TRBD1 covers 9 bases. CDR1 and CDR2 (germline): SGHVS, FQNEAQ. This CDR3 spans 14 amino acids. DNA for the CDR3: TGTGTCAGCAGCTTCGCGGGACAGGGATCCCAAGCTTTCTTT. Protein product: CVSSFAGQGSQAFF.

The chain couples TRBV7-9 to TRBJ2-1; no firm D call. V was clipped by 4 bases and J by 0 bases, with 16 bases between them. Germline-derived CDR1 and CDR2 are SEHNR and FQNEAQ (reference sequence). CDR3 length: 17 amino acids. CDR3 nucleotide sequence: TGTGCCAGCAGCTCGATACTCCTTACGAGCTCCTACAATGAGCAGTTCTTC. Translated: CASSSILLTSSYNEQFF.

The rearrangement uses TRBV5-1 and TRBJ2-3, with 11 positions matching TRBD2. The CDR3 loop spans 16 amino acids. With 0 bases clipped from V and 5 bases from J, the junction kept 5 bases outside the gene matches. CDR1 and CDR2 (germline): SGHRS, YFSETQ. CDR3 sequence: CASSLVTSGEVDTQYF. DNA for the CDR3: TGCGCCAGCAGCTTGGTGACTAGCGGGGAAGTAGATACGCAGTATTTT.